This TCR beta chain was retrieved from a study of blood T cells in healthy people across ages. This clonotype was counted only a few times. Germline V gives CDR1 KGHDR, CDR2 SFDVKD. The CDR3 sequence is 14 residues long. The germline V and J ends were trimmed by 5 bases and 3 bases, with 7 bases remaining between them. Through a sample-barcoded 5' primer and a J-beta primer mix, a second PCR was run for roughly 6 to 11 cycles. TCRdb re-called the 5' RACE reads with MiXCR, one entry per CDR3 protein. The table includes approximately 600,000 distinct CDR3 sequences, approximately 59% detected once. The TCR was taken from a man aged 60 to 69 in good health. The chain carries TRBV24-1 and TRBJ2-6; D unresolved. Input material: blood. The CDR3 is CATSGGIGANVLTF. The DNA of the CDR3 is TGTGCCACCAGTGGAGGTATTGGGGCCAACGTCCTGACTTTC.